This T cell receptor beta chain emerged from a study of cytomegalovirus exposure and HLA in healthy donors. PCR used 60 Vbeta primers and 13 Jbeta primers. Profiling relied on immunoSEQ multiplex PCR, and the TCRdb table lists in-frame clones only, not all of them. This sample has more than 90,000 clones; more than 65% occur once, and the top ten carry 0.85% to 0.9%. Per the germline V gene, CDR1 is LNHDA and CDR2 is SQIVND (reference sequence). This CDR3 is built from 15 residues. Trimming took 6 bases from V and 11 from J; bases not matched to a gene: 16. At sampling all donors were nominally healthy, likely with unrecorded immune exposures.

The chain uses TRBV19 and TRBJ1-5; 7 nucleotides align to TRBD1. Sequenced sample: PBMCs. The TCR comes from a young woman in good health and CMV-seronegative. This chain's CDR3 is CASRPGTANLSAQHF. For the CDR3, the DNA is TGTGCCAGTAGGCCGGGGACAGCAAACCTCAGTGCCCAGCATTTT. The full variable domain, completed using reference TRBV19 and TRBJ1-5, is DGGITQSPKYLFRKEGQNVTLSCEQNLNHDAMYWYRQDPGQGLRLIYYSQIVNDFQKGDIAEGYSVSREKKESFPLTVTSAQKNPTAFYLCASRPGTANLSAQHFGDGTRLSIL.